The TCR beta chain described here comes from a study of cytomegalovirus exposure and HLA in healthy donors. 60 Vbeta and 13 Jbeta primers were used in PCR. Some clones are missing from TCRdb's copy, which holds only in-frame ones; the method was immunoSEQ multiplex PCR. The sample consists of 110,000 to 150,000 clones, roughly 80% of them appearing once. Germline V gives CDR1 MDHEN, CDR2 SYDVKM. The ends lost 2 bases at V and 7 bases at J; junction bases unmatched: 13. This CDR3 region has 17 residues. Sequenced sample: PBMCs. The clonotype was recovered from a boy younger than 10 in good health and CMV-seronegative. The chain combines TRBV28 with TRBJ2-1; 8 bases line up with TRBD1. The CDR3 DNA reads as TGTGCCAGCAGTTTAGACATCCGACAGGGGTTGTTGAATGAGCAGTTCTTC. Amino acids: CASSLDIRQGLLNEQFF.